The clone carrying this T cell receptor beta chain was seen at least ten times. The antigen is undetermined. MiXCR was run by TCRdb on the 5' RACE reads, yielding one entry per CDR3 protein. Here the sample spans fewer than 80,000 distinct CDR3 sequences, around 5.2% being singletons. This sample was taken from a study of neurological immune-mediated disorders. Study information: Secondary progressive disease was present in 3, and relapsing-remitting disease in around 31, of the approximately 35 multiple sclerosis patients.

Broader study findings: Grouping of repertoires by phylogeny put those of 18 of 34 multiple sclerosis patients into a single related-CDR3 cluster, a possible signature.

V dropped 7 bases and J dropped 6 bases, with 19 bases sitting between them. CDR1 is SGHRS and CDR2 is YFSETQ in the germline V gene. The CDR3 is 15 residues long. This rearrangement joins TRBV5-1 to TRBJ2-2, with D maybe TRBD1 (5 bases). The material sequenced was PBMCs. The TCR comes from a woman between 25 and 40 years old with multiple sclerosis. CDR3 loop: CASASSGSDPGELFF. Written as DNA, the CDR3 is TGCGCCAGCGCCTCCTCAGGGTCGGACCCCGGGGAGCTGTTTTTT.